A selection of T cell receptor beta chains follows, all from one sample in a study of T cells in Graves' hyperthyroidism and ophthalmopathy. TCRdb independently ran MiXCR on the multiplex PCR reads; one entry per CDR3 protein. The sample records more than 600,000 distinct CDR3 sequences, 16% being singletons. Input material: blood. The receptors were sampled from a man aged 18 to 29 with Graves' hyperthyroidism. The CDR3 runs from the conserved cysteine through the conserved F or W. D genes are given only for firm matches. Clone size, where shown, is once, few, many, or a class for clones that have expanded.

TRBV9	TRBD2	TRBJ2-5	few	TGTGCCAGCAGCCTGGGGACTAGCGGGGGCCAAGAGACCCAGTACTTC	CASSLGTSGGQETQYF
TRBV19	-	TRBJ2-3	few	TGTGCCAGTAGTATAGGGGGAGATACGCAGTATTTT	CASSIGGDTQYF
TRBV7-9	-	TRBJ2-3	few	TGTGCCAGCAGCCCCCGGGGACCAAATCGAGATACGCAGTATTTT	CASSPRGPNRDTQYF
TRBV3-1	-	TRBJ2-5	many	TGTGCCAGCAGCCCCGGGATGGTGGAGACCCAGTACTTC	CASSPGMVETQYF
TRBV19	TRBD1	TRBJ1-1	-	TGTGCCAGTAGTATAAAGAGGGACAGGGGGCTCCGGGGCACTGAAGCTTTCTTT	CASSIKRDRGLRGTEAFF
TRBV4-2	-	TRBJ1-5	-	TGTGCCAGCAGCCAGGGGGCCAGGGGATCCCTTCGTCAGCCCCAGCATTTT	CASSQGARGSLRQPQHF
TRBV9	-	TRBJ2-7	-	TGTGCCAGCAGCTCGGGCCCACGCGAGCAGTACTTC	CASSSGPREQYF
TRBV5-6	-	TRBJ2-7	-	TGTGCCAGCAGCCTCCTGACAGGCAGGGGCGAGCAGTACTTC	CASSLLTGRGEQYF
TRBV3-1	-	TRBJ1-1	many	TGTGCCAGCAGCCAAACAGGGATCGAAACTGAAGCTTTCTTT	CASSQTGIETEAFF
TRBV28	-	TRBJ2-7	many	TGTGCCAGCAGACAGGGCGCCTACGAGCAGTACTTC	CASRQGAYEQYF
TRBV12-3/TRBV12-4	-	TRBJ1-5	-	TGTGCCAGCAGTCACGGACGGCCCGGAGGCAATCAGCCCCAGCATTTT	CASSHGRPGGNQPQHF
TRBV7-2	TRBD2	TRBJ2-2	few	TGTGCCAGCAGCTATAGCGGGAGGATCACCGGGGAGCTGTTTTTT	CASSYSGRITGELFF
TRBV30	-	TRBJ1-2	-	TGTGCCTGGAGCAACAGTGCTAACTATGGCTACACCTTC	CAWSNSANYGYTF
TRBV27	TRBD1	TRBJ2-7	many	TGTGCCAGCCAGTTTCGGGACAGGCCCTACGAGCAGTACTTC	CASQFRDRPYEQYF
TRBV27	-	TRBJ1-6	few	TGTGCCAGCAGTCCATATCTGAGGGTTCGGAATTCACCCCTCCACTTT	CASSPYLRVRNSPLHF
TRBV9	TRBD2	TRBJ2-7	-	TGTGCCAGCAGCGTAGATAGCGGGGCGACCTACGAGCAGTACTTC	CASSVDSGATYEQYF
TRBV6-1	-	TRBJ2-2	many	TGTGCCAGCACCGTGCAGACAAACACCGGGGAGCTGTTTTTT	CASTVQTNTGELFF
TRBV7-2	-	TRBJ1-1	many	TGTGCCAGCATCCCAGCCGGACTGACAGGCTCGGGCACTGAAGCTTTCTTT	CASIPAGLTGSGTEAFF
TRBV6-2/TRBV6-3	TRBD1	TRBJ2-7	-	TGTGCCAGCAGTTCGGGACAGGGGGGGTCCTACGAGCAGTACTTC	CASSSGQGGSYEQYF
TRBV5-1	-	TRBJ1-1	many	TGCGCCAGCAGCTTGAGTCAGACTAACACTGAAGCTTTCTTT	CASSLSQTNTEAFF